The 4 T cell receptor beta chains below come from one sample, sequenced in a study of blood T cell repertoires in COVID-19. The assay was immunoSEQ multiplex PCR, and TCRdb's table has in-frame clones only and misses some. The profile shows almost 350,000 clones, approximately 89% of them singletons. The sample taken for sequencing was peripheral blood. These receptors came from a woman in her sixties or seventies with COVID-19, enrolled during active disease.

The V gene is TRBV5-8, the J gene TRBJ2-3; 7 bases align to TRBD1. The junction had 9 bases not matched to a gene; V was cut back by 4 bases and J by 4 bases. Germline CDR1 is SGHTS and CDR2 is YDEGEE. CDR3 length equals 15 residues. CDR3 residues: CASSPTGDGPDTQYF. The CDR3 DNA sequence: TGTGCCAGCAGCCCAACAGGGGATGGTCCAGATACGCAGTATTTT.

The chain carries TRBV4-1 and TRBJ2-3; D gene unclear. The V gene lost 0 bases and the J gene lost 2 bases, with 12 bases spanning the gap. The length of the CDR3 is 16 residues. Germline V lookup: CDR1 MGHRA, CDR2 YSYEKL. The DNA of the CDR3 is TGCGCCAGCAGCCAAGATGCGGCGGCGTACACAGATACGCAGTATTTT. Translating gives CASSQDAAAYTDTQYF.

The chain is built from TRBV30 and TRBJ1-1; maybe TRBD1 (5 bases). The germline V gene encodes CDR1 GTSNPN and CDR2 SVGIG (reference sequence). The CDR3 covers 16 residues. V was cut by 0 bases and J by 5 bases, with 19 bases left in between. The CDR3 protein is CAWSVRQRLPRTEAFF. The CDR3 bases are TGTGCCTGGAGTGTACGACAGAGGCTCCCCAGGACTGAAGCTTTCTTT.

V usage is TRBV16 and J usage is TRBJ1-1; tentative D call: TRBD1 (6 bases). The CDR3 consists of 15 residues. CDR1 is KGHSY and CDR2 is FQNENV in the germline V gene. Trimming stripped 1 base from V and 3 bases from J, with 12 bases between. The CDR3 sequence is CASSQYSGAYTEAFF. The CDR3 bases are TGTGCCAGCAGCCAATACTCAGGGGCTTACACTGAAGCTTTCTTT.